The T cell receptor beta chain described here comes from a study of cytomegalovirus exposure and HLA in healthy donors. General study points: V- and J-gene trimming of TCR beta was linked (in a later analysis) to a missense DCLRE1C variant. The availability of immune exposure information extended only to CMV serostatus. Most TCR sequences proved rare, with some public TCRs found in many donors. TCR beta V segments were, for the most part, productive about 87% or about 30% of the time in an earlier analysis.

Details on this clone: The antigen is not known.

V lost 5 bases to trimming and J lost 2 bases; unmatched junction nucleotides: 4. Germline assignment: CDR1 SGHAT and CDR2 FQNNGV. The CDR3 runs 14 residues. The PCR made use of 60 Vbeta and 13 Jbeta primers. Repertoires were generated with immunoSEQ multiplex PCR, while TCRdb's copy carries only in-frame clones and drops some. Found here are around 170,000 clones, roughly 80% of them singletons; the top ten hold approximately 6.3%. The sample taken for sequencing was PBMCs. This sequence was found in a man aged 35 to 55 in good health and CMV-seropositive. The chain joins TRBV11-2 to TRBJ2-7; 9 bases are shared with TRBD1. CDR3 nucleotide sequence: TGTGCCAGCAGCCCCGGGACAGGGCCCTACGAGCAGTACTTC. It is translated as CASSPGTGPYEQYF.